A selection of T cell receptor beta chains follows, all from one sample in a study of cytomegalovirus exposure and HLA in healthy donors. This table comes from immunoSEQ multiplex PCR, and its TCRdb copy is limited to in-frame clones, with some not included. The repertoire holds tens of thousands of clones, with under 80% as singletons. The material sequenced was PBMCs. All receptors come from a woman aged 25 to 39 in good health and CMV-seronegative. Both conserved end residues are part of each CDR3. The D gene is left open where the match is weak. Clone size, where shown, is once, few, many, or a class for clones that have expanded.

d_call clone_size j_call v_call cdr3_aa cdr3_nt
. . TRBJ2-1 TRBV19 CASSISAGSNYNEQFF TGTGCCAGTAGTATTTCGGCCGGGAGCAACTACAATGAGCAGTTCTTC
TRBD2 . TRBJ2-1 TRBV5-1 CASSLVLGGGVHNEQFF TGCGCCAGCAGCTTGGTGCTGGGCGGGGGGGTCCACAATGAGCAGTTCTTC
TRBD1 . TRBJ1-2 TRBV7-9 CASSLNSGTGGRGYTF TGTGCCAGCAGCTTAAACTCCGGGACAGGGGGCAGAGGCTACACCTTC
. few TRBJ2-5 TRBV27 CASSINVRGETQYF TGTGCCAGCAGTATAAACGTTAGGGGAGAGACCCAGTACTTC
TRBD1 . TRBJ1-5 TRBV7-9 CASNRGDQPQHF TGTGCCAGCAACAGGGGGGATCAGCCCCAGCATTTT
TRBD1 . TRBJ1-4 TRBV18 CASSPMTGVIEKLFF TGTGCCAGCTCACCGATGACAGGGGTTATCGAAAAACTGTTTTTT
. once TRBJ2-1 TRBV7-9 CASRRQGQDEQFF TGTGCCAGCAGACGTCAGGGGCAGGATGAGCAGTTCTTC
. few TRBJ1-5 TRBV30 CAWSRGSPYSNQPQHF TGTGCCTGGAGTAGGGGGTCGCCGTATAGCAATCAGCCCCAGCATTTT
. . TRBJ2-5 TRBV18 CASSPGDLGETQYF TGTGCCAGCTCACCTGGGGACTTAGGAGAGACCCAGTACTTC
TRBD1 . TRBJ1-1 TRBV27 CASSLRQGEAFF TGTGCCAGCAGTCTAAGACAGGGGGAAGCTTTCTTT
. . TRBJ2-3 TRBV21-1 CASSNKIRGSDTQYF TGTGCCAGCAGCAATAAGATCAGGGGGTCAGATACGCAGTATTTT
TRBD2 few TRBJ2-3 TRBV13 CASSVAGGPTDTQYF TGTGCCAGCAGCGTAGCGGGGGGGCCGACAGATACGCAGTATTTT
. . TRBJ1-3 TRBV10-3 CAIRFGGNSGNTIYF TGTGCCATCAGGTTCGGGGGGAACTCTGGAAACACCATATATTTT
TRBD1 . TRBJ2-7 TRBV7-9 CASSSTGTGVPYEQYF TGTGCCAGCAGCTCAACCGGGACAGGAGTCCCCTACGAGCAGTACTTC
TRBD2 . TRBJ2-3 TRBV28 CASSRSLAGGLLDTQYF TGTGCCAGCAGCCGCTCGCTAGCGGGAGGGCTCCTAGATACGCAGTATTTT
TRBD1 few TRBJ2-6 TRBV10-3 CAISPGTGGRISGANVLTF TGTGCCATCAGTCCCGGGACAGGGGGTAGGATCTCTGGGGCCAACGTCCTGACTTTC
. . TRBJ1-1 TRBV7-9 CASSLAKGMNTEAFF TGTGCCAGCAGCTTAGCGAAGGGGATGAACACTGAAGCTTTCTTT